This is a list of T cell receptor beta chains from one sample in a study of shared clonotypes between healthy human individuals. Profiled with immunoSEQ multiplex PCR; TCRdb holds only in-frame clones, not every one. The repertoire holds nearly 1,000,000 clones, roughly 72% seen once, with around 1.5% in the top ten. Specimen: memory CD4+ T cells sorted from blood. All receptors derive from a man between 18 and 29 years old in good health. The CDR3 runs from the conserved cysteine through the conserved F or W. D genes are given only for firm matches. Part of the rows lack a size; the others show once, few, many or a class for expanded clones.

v_call: TRBV7-2; j_call: TRBJ2-7; clone_size: NA; d_call: NA; cdr3_aa: CASSPRVSTYEQYF; cdr3_nt: TGTGCCAGCAGCCCGAGGGTCAGTACCTACGAGCAGTACTTC
v_call: TRBV28; j_call: TRBJ2-2; clone_size: NA; d_call: NA; cdr3_aa: CASSPRTGHTGELFF; cdr3_nt: TGTGCCAGCAGTCCAAGGACGGGCCACACCGGGGAGCTGTTTTTT
v_call: TRBV2; j_call: TRBJ1-5; clone_size: NA; d_call: TRBD1; cdr3_aa: CASSRGQGDFGNQPQHF; cdr3_nt: TGTGCCAGCAGTCGGGGACAGGGGGACTTTGGCAATCAGCCCCAGCATTTT
v_call: TRBV7-8; j_call: TRBJ2-2; clone_size: NA; d_call: NA; cdr3_aa: CASSRRDFTGAGELFF; cdr3_nt: TGTGCCAGCAGCCGACGGGACTTCACGGGGGCCGGGGAGCTGTTTTTT
v_call: TRBV5-1; j_call: TRBJ2-6; clone_size: NA; d_call: NA; cdr3_aa: CASSRTGVGSGANVLTF; cdr3_nt: TGCGCCAGCAGCCGCACTGGGGTAGGCTCTGGGGCCAACGTCCTGACTTTC
v_call: TRBV15; j_call: TRBJ2-5; clone_size: NA; d_call: NA; cdr3_aa: CATSRDRSETQYF; cdr3_nt: TGTGCCACCAGCAGAGATCGGTCGGAGACCCAGTACTTC
v_call: TRBV30; j_call: TRBJ2-5; clone_size: NA; d_call: NA; cdr3_aa: CAWSIKGQETQYF; cdr3_nt: TGTGCCTGGAGTATTAAGGGGCAAGAGACCCAGTACTTC
v_call: TRBV6-1; j_call: TRBJ1-4; clone_size: NA; d_call: NA; cdr3_aa: CASSEPGVWVKLFF; cdr3_nt: TGTGCCAGCAGTGAACCGGGAGTTTGGGTAAAACTGTTTTTT
v_call: TRBV9; j_call: TRBJ1-2; clone_size: NA; d_call: NA; cdr3_aa: CASSAPGATNYGYTF; cdr3_nt: TGTGCCAGCAGCGCCCCCGGGGCGACTAACTATGGCTACACCTTC
v_call: TRBV7-3; j_call: TRBJ1-5; clone_size: NA; d_call: NA; cdr3_aa: CASRGNQPQHF; cdr3_nt: TGTGCCAGCAGGGGGAATCAGCCCCAGCATTTT
v_call: TRBV5-1; j_call: TRBJ1-4; clone_size: few; d_call: TRBD1; cdr3_aa: CASSYQGDNEKLFF; cdr3_nt: TGCGCCAGCAGCTACCAGGGGGATAATGAAAAACTGTTTTTT
v_call: TRBV11-2; j_call: TRBJ1-5; clone_size: NA; d_call: NA; cdr3_aa: CASSLAQHQPQHF; cdr3_nt: TGTGCCAGCAGTTTAGCCCAGCATCAGCCCCAGCATTTT
v_call: TRBV7-2; j_call: TRBJ2-3; clone_size: once; d_call: TRBD1; cdr3_aa: CASSLGDRAEDTQYF; cdr3_nt: TGTGCCAGCAGCTTAGGGGACAGGGCAGAAGATACGCAGTATTTT
v_call: TRBV19; j_call: TRBJ1-2; clone_size: once; d_call: TRBD1; cdr3_aa: CASTGTENNYGYTF; cdr3_nt: TGTGCCAGTACCGGGACAGAGAATAACTATGGCTACACCTTC